This T cell receptor beta chain was identified in a study of T cells in localized non-small cell lung cancer. This clone appeared a few times. Its specificity is unknown. Sequencing used immunoSEQ multiplex PCR; TCRdb keeps in-frame clones, though not all of them. The sample comprises approximately 41,000 clones, 70% to 90% of which are singletons, and roughly 7.1% rests with the top ten. Overall study results and limits: Among the top 100 tumor clones, a median around 50 appeared in adjacent lung. Heterogeneity remains possible because sequencing was limited to only one tumor region. A denser population of T cells in blood accompanied longer overall survival. Maximal T cell clonality occurred in uninvolved adjacent lung, with tumor ranking below it.

This clonotype was obtained from a woman aged 18-55 years with stage III lung adenocarcinoma. The specimen was peripheral blood, collected before any cancer treatment.

As DNA, the CDR3 is TGTGCCAGCAGTTTATCCCAGGGAAGTGAAGCTTTCTTT. As protein: CASSLSQGSEAFF. The V and J genes are TRBV27 and TRBJ1-1; maybe TRBD1 (5 bases). This CDR3 comprises 13 residues. Trimming left V 0 bases short and J 7 bases short, with 9 bases between. Germline loops: CDR1 MNHEY, CDR2 SMNVEV (reference sequence).